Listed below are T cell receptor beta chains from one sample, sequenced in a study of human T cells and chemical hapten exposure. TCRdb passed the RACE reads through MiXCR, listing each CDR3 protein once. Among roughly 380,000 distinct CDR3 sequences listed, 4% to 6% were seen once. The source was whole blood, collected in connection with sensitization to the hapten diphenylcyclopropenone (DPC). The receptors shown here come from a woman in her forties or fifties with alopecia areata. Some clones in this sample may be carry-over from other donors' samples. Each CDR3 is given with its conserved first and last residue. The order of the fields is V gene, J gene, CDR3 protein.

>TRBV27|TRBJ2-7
CASKQGQDSYEQYF
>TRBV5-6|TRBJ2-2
CASSRTGTSGDPRELFF
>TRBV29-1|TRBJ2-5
CSVEVAGAQETQYF
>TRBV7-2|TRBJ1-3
CASSFSGGASAGNTIYF
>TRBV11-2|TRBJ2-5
CASSLAGQGPRETQYF
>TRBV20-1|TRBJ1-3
CSASSEGNTIYF
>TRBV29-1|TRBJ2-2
CSVQGADTGELFF
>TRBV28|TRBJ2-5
CASSPRDFQETQYF
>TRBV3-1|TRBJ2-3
CASSQNPGSTDTQYF
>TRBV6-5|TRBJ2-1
CASSSAGAADEQFF